The 26 T cell receptor beta chains below come from one sample, sequenced in a study of T-cell reconstitution after alpha-beta-depleted transplantation in children. Preparation of the TCRbeta library was carried out with unique molecular identifiers. TCRdb analysed the PCR reads with MiXCR anew, one entry per CDR3 protein. Altogether 95,000 to 150,000 distinct CDR3 sequences are present, roughly 23% being singletons, with the ten largest covering roughly a tenth. Sequenced material: PBMCs, mostly from graft donor cells, taken 180 days after TCRalphabeta/CD19-depleted stem cell transplant. Every receptor here comes from a male patient aged 2-10 years who had a stem cell transplant for chronic granulomatous disease, so the T cells may come from the graft donor.

V usage is TRBV12-3 or TRBV12-4 and J usage is TRBJ1-6; D gene uncertain. V gave up 6 bases and J gave up 10 bases, with 13 bases separating them. The CDR3 is 13 residues long. The CDR3 spells CASSTKGLSPLHF. As DNA, the CDR3 is TGTGCCAGCAGCACAAAAGGATTATCACCCCTCCACTTT.

This clonotype showed up many times. CDR3 nucleotide sequence: TGTGCCAGCAGCTTGGGGATAGCTTCCTACGAGCAGTACTTC. Translating gives CASSLGIASYEQYF. The rearrangement uses TRBV5-6 and TRBJ2-7; D gene unclear. The CDR3 extends over 14 amino acids. The germline CDR1 and CDR2 sequences are SGHDT and YYEEEE. V lost 0 bases and J 1 base, leaving 8 bases between the germline ends.

The chain is built from TRBV5-1 and TRBJ2-1; D is unclear. Trimming shortened V by 4 bases and J by 6 bases, and 14 bases separated the two germline ends. The CDR3 is 14 amino acids. CDR1 and CDR2 from the germline V gene are SGHRS and YFSETQ. CDR3 sequence reads: CASSLNWGTNEQFF. The CDR3 DNA reads TGCGCCAGCAGCCTAAACTGGGGTACCAATGAGCAGTTCTTC.

This clonotype turned up a few times. The rearrangement joins TRBV20-1 to TRBJ1-5, with 8 bases aligning to TRBD1. The CDR3 loop spans 13 amino acids. With 4 bases clipped from V and 7 bases from J, the junction kept 6 bases outside the gene matches. CDR1 is DFQATT and CDR2 is SNEGSKA in the germline V gene (reference sequence). The CDR3 DNA sequence: TGCAGTGCTACAGACAGGGGAGGCCAGCCCCAGCATTTT. Translated, it gives CSATDRGGQPQHF.

There are a few counts of this clonotype. A much larger clone is a single base away; this may be a read error. The genes are TRBV29-1 and TRBJ2-7, with 7 bases that match TRBD2. This CDR3 has 12 amino acids. The germline gives CDR1 SQVTM, CDR2 ANQGSEA. J gave up 9 bases and V 3 bases, and 8 bases lay outside the gene matches. CDR3 in DNA: TGCAGCGTTGACCCCCCGGGGGAGGGGCAGTACTTC. This gives the protein CSVDPPGEGQYF.

The V call is TRBV20-1, the J call TRBJ2-2, with unresolved D. V was shortened by 2 bases and J by 4 bases, with 8 bases between the two germline ends. Germline V lookup: CDR1 DFQATT, CDR2 SNEGSKA (reference sequence). The CDR3 is 13 residues long. The CDR3, as DNA: TGCAGTGCTAGAAAGGTGCCCACCGGGGAGCTGTTTTTT. This gives the protein CSARKVPTGELFF.

This clonotype appeared once. The chain links TRBV7-2 to TRBJ2-3; D might be TRBD2 (5 bases). Trimming shortened V by 2 bases and J by 2 bases, and 8 bases separated the two germline ends. CDR1 SGHTA and CDR2 FQGNSA come from the germline V gene. This CDR3 region has 14 residues. The CDR3: CASSLRDYTDTQYF. CDR3 nucleotide sequence: TGTGCCAGCAGCTTACGAGACTACACAGATACGCAGTATTTT.

This clonotype was counted ten times or more. The chain couples TRBV20-1 to TRBJ1-4, with 10 bases fitting TRBD1. Trimming at V came to 3 bases and at J to 3 bases, leaving 4 bases not matched to a gene. Germline CDR1 and CDR2: DFQATT and SNEGSKA (reference sequence). The CDR3 totals 15 residues. The CDR3 loop is CSARGGQGANEKLFF. The CDR3 coding sequence is TGCAGTGCTAGGGGAGGACAGGGGGCTAATGAAAAACTGTTTTTT.

The genes are TRBV9 and TRBJ1-5, with 8 bases matching TRBD1. The length of the CDR3 is 15 residues. Germline V gene sequence: CDR1 SGDLS, CDR2 YYNGEE. With 3 bases clipped from V and 5 bases from J, the junction kept 7 bases outside the gene matches. CDR3 coding DNA: TGTGCCAGCAGCGAGACAGGGGTTCTCGATCAGCCCCAGCATTTT. This translates into CASSETGVLDQPQHF.

This clonotype showed up just a few times. The rearrangement joins TRBV12-3 or TRBV12-4 to TRBJ2-3; possible D gene TRBD2, 5 bases. CDR3 length: 12 residues. Trimming cost V 6 bases and J 7 bases, with 11 bases left between them. The CDR3 spells CASSARGYTQYF. The CDR3 DNA reads as TGTGCCAGCAGCGCACGGGGTTATACGCAGTATTTT.

This clonotype was recorded many times. Here the CDR3 reads CASSTKTGNSYNEQFF. In DNA, the CDR3 is TGTGCCAGTAGTACCAAGACAGGGAACTCCTACAATGAGCAGTTCTTC. V usage is TRBV19 and J usage is TRBJ2-1, with 7 bases that match TRBD1. Germline V gene sequence: CDR1 LNHDA, CDR2 SQIVND (reference sequence). CDR3 length equals 16 residues. V shed 4 bases, J shed 0 bases, and the junction held 6 bases outside the gene matches.

V usage is TRBV29-1 and J usage is TRBJ2-7, with 10 nucleotides matching TRBD1. CDR1 SQVTM and CDR2 ANQGSEA come from the germline V gene. This CDR3 comprises 13 residues. J gave up 3 bases and V 7 bases, and 6 bases lay outside the gene matches. The CDR3 region is CSGDRGPYYEQYF. CDR3 nucleotide sequence: TGCAGCGGCGACAGGGGGCCCTACTACGAGCAGTACTTC.

The chain uses TRBV5-1 and TRBJ2-3, with 8 bases identical to TRBD2. CDR3 length: 14 residues. V shed 4 bases, J shed 3 bases, and the junction held 4 bases outside the gene matches. Germline-derived CDR1 and CDR2 are SGHRS and YFSETQ. CDR3 nucleotides: TGCGCCAGCAGCGCCGGGAGGGTTACAGATACGCAGTATTTT. Translating it yields CASSAGRVTDTQYF.

This clonotype was observed a few times. This sequence joins TRBV12-3 or TRBV12-4 and TRBJ1-3; D is ambiguous. The CDR3 runs to 15 residues. V lost 5 bases, J lost 3 bases, and 14 bases lay in between. The CDR3 nucleotides read TGTGCCAGCAGTCCCCCAGCAGGACGTGGAAACACCATATATTTT. Protein: CASSPPAGRGNTIYF.

This clonotype has more than one count but fewer than ten. The chain couples TRBV12-3 or TRBV12-4 to TRBJ2-1; the match to TRBD1 covers 8 bases. The junction had 10 bases not matched to a gene; V was cut back by 5 bases and J by 10 bases. The CDR3 is 14 amino acids. CDR3 protein: CASSPRTGPAEQFF. The CDR3 bases are TGTGCCAGCAGTCCCAGGACAGGGCCCGCGGAGCAGTTCTTC.

This clonotype was found many times. The gene calls are TRBV29-1 and TRBJ2-1; no clear D gene. CDR1 and CDR2 from the germline V gene are SQVTM and ANQGSEA. V lost 4 bases and J lost 4, with 14 bases in between. There are 14 residues in the CDR3. The CDR3 loop is CSVVVERTYNEQFF. In nucleotides, the CDR3 is TGCAGCGTTGTCGTGGAGCGCACTTACAATGAGCAGTTCTTC.

This chain links TRBV28 with TRBJ2-4; the D is unclear. Germline V lookup: CDR1 MDHEN, CDR2 SYDVKM. Trimming removed 4 bases at V and 4 bases at J, with 5 bases between. This CDR3 has 12 amino acids. CDR3 region: CASSSAKNIQYF. The CDR3 DNA is TGTGCCAGCAGTTCAGCTAAAAACATTCAGTACTTC.

Many counts were recorded for this clonotype. The chain couples TRBV12-3 or TRBV12-4 to TRBJ2-2; D gene uncertain. CDR3 size: 14 residues. V was cut by 1 base and J by 5 bases, with 8 bases left in between. CDR3 amino acids: CASSLGVLTGELFF. The CDR3, as DNA: TGTGCCAGCAGTTTAGGGGTATTGACCGGGGAGCTGTTTTTT.

This clonotype appeared a few times. The rearrangement links TRBV28 to TRBJ2-5; 10 bases line up with TRBD1. The CDR3 extends over 15 amino acids. Germline values: CDR1 MDHEN, CDR2 SYDVKM. Trimming cost V 1 base and J 4 bases; bases outside gene matches: 3. Here the CDR3 reads CASSLLRDRGETQYF. DNA of the CDR3: TGTGCCAGCAGTTTATTGCGGGACAGGGGAGAGACCCAGTACTTC.

CDR3 sequence (DNA): TGCGCCAGCAGCGAAGGACACCGAGCTAACTATGGCTACACCTTC. This encodes CASSEGHRANYGYTF. The rearrangement joins TRBV5-1 to TRBJ1-2; TRBD1 might be the D (5 bases). Germline lookup yields CDR1 SGHRS and CDR2 YFSETQ. The CDR3 covers 15 residues. V was clipped by 4 bases and J by 0 bases, with 13 bases between them.

This clonotype came up many times. This chain connects TRBV20-1 to TRBJ1-5; no definite D call. Trimming pared 1 base from V and 7 bases from J, leaving 11 bases between. The germline CDR1 and CDR2 sequences are DFQATT and SNEGSKA (reference sequence). The CDR3 totals 13 residues. In DNA, the CDR3 is TGCAGTGCTAGAGCCACCCCAAGCCAGCCCCAGCATTTT. Its translation: CSARATPSQPQHF.

In this sample, this clonotype turned up a few times. The chain joins TRBV25-1 to TRBJ2-1; D possibly uses TRBD1 or TRBD2 (9 bases each). CDR1 is MGHDK, CDR2 SYGVNS, per germline. V lost 6 bases and J lost 9, with 24 bases in between. This CDR3 region has 16 residues. CDR3 nucleotides: TGTGCCAGCAGGGGACAGGGCCTAGCGGGATACGGTGAGCAGTTCTTC. Translation gives CASRGQGLAGYGEQFF.

Only a few counts were recorded for this clonotype. The V and J genes are TRBV7-2 and TRBJ2-1, with D maybe TRBD2 (5 bases). V was cut by 5 bases and J by 3 bases, with 14 bases left in between. The CDR3 covers 15 residues. Germline values: CDR1 SGHTA, CDR2 FQGNSA. DNA for the CDR3: TGTGCCAGCAGCCTTCGAGGACTGGGCTACAATGAGCAGTTCTTC. Translation: CASSLRGLGYNEQFF.

This clonotype showed up just a few times. The chain links TRBV7-7 to TRBJ2-5; no reliable D call. The CDR3 length is 15 residues. V lost 1 base and J lost 1, with 10 bases in between. Germline CDR1 is SSHAT and CDR2 is FNYEAQ (reference sequence). Written as DNA, the CDR3 is TGTGCCAGCAGCTTAGACCCTACCCCCCAAGAGACCCAGTACTTC. Protein: CASSLDPTPQETQYF.

The rearrangement uses TRBV4-3 and TRBJ2-7; the D is unclear. Germline loops: CDR1 LGHNA, CDR2 YSLEER. The CDR3 runs 13 residues. V lost 2 bases to trimming and J lost 4 bases, with 9 bases between them. Here the CDR3 reads CASSQMANYEQYF. The CDR3 nucleotides read TGCGCCAGCAGCCAAATGGCAAATTACGAGCAGTACTTC.

This clonotype was seen once. The V and J genes are TRBV12-3 or TRBV12-4 and TRBJ2-3; D is possibly TRBD2 (6 bases). V was trimmed by 6 bases and J by 13 bases, leaving 14 bases between them. This CDR3 has 11 residues. The CDR3 protein is CASRRDSKEYF. The DNA for the CDR3 is TGTGCCAGCAGGCGGGACTCTAAAGAGTATTTT.